The 22 T cell receptor beta chains listed next were all sequenced from one sample in a study of shared clonotypes between healthy human individuals (dated by TCRdb to 2020 to 2021). For the CD8 naive samples, CD45RO-negative cells were positively selected for CCR7, yielding a CD45RA+CCR7+ population from which TemRA cells were excluded. Library preparation was by the immunoSEQ multiplex PCR assay. In TCRdb, the immuneACCESS table is reduced to in-frame sequences with V and J assigned. These tables do not hold every clone; where another copy was compared, an unresolved V gene accounts for under half, and the others remain unexplained. The sample records roughly 2,000,000 clones, around 93% of which are singletons. The ten largest clonotypes hold around 1.8% of the sample. The sequencing input was naive CD8+ T cells from PBMCs. The intended sense of this specimen's cell subset or site label: CD45RA+CCR7+. The receptors originated from a young man in good health. Some clones in this sample may be carry-over from other donors' samples.

The gene calls are TRBV10-3 and TRBJ2-1, with 9 bases identical to TRBD2. Germline V gives CDR1 ENHRY, CDR2 SYGVKD. This CDR3 region has 16 residues. V gave up 0 bases and J gave up 8 bases; unmatched junction bases: 8. CDR3 bases: TGTGCCATCAGTGAGTCTGCGGGACTAGCTTCTGATGAGCAGTTCTTC. Translation: CAISESAGLASDEQFF.

V gene TRBV13 combines with J gene TRBJ2-7; 15 bases map to TRBD2. CDR3 length: 15 amino acids. Per germline, CDR1 PRHDT and CDR2 FYEKMQ (reference sequence). V trimming: 6 bases; J trimming: 3 bases; junction bases outside the gene matches: 3. The DNA of the CDR3 is TGTGCCAGCAGTCCGGGACTAGCGGGAGGCTACGAGCAGTACTTC. Translated, it gives CASSPGLAGGYEQYF.

This chain connects TRBV10-3 to TRBJ2-7; D perhaps matches TRBD2 (6 bases). CDR3 size: 16 residues. CDR1 and CDR2 (germline): ENHRY, SYGVKD. The V end lost 5 bases, the J end lost 3 bases, and 20 bases lay between the germline ends. CDR3 sequence reads: CAISPGLLDRNYEQYF. The CDR3 DNA reads TGTGCCATCAGTCCGGGACTCCTAGACCGTAACTACGAGCAGTACTTC.

In this sample, this clone turned up a few times. At the DNA level, this CDR3 is encoded by other sequences in the same sample as well. The chain recombines TRBV9 with TRBJ1-1; no clear D gene. The V end was cut by 0 bases, the J end by 1 base, with 4 bases between. The germline CDR1 and CDR2 sequences are SGDLS and YYNGEE. This CDR3 is 13 amino acids long. CDR3 DNA: TGTGCCAGCAGCGTAGCTCGGAACACTGAAGCTTTCTTT. Amino acid sequence: CASSVARNTEAFF.

The J gene is TRBJ1-1, the V gene TRBV6-5, with D maybe TRBD1 (5 bases). Trimming removed 6 bases at V and 6 bases at J, with 17 bases between. Per the germline V gene, CDR1 is MNHEY and CDR2 is SVGAGI. This CDR3 has 14 residues. The CDR3 DNA reads TGTGCCAGCAGGGAACATTCCGGAGGGGCTGAAGCTTTCTTT. Residues: CASREHSGGAEAFF.

This clone is a singleton in its sample. The chain combines TRBV5-1 with TRBJ2-1, with D perhaps matching TRBD2 (6 bases). Germline assignment: CDR1 SGHRS and CDR2 YFSETQ. The CDR3 is made up of 11 amino acids. The V and J ends lost 10 bases and 4 bases respectively, with 9 bases between them. The CDR3 is CASEGYNEQFF. CDR3 DNA sequence: TGCGCCTCGGAGGGGTACAATGAGCAGTTCTTC. The variable domain in full, with the rest retrieved from reference TRBV5-1 and TRBJ2-1, is KAGVTQTPRYLIKTRGQQVTLSCSPISGHRSVSWYQQTPGQGLQFLFEYFSETQRNKGNFPGRFSGRQFSNSRSEMNVSTLELGDSALYLCASEGYNEQFFGPGTRLTVL.

J is TRBJ1-5 and V is TRBV5-8; D may be TRBD1 (5 bases). CDR3 size: 14 residues. CDR1 SGHTS and CDR2 YDEGEE come from the germline V gene. The V end was cut by 3 bases, the J end by 1 base, with 8 bases between. CDR3 sequence reads: CASSYRDSNQPQHF. The CDR3 bases are TGTGCCAGCAGCTACCGGGACAGCAATCAGCCCCAGCATTTT.

The chain links TRBV28 to TRBJ2-7; D is perhaps TRBD1 or TRBD2 (5 bases each). Trimming cost V 6 bases and J 2 bases, with 20 bases left between them. Germline-derived CDR1 and CDR2 are MDHEN and SYDVKM. The CDR3 sequence is 16 residues long. The CDR3 DNA sequence: TGTGCCAGCAGGCTATCCGGGACCTCTATTCCCTACGAGCAGTACTTC. This gives the protein CASRLSGTSIPYEQYF.

J is TRBJ2-7 and V is TRBV7-9; the D gene is possibly TRBD1 (5 bases). CDR3 size: 15 residues. CDR1 SEHNR and CDR2 FQNEAQ come from the germline V gene (reference sequence). V lost 2 bases and J 5 bases, leaving 16 bases between the germline ends. The DNA for the CDR3 is TGTGCCAGCAGCTTAACCGGACAAAGTCATGACGAGCAGTACTTC. Amino acids: CASSLTGQSHDEQYF.

J is TRBJ2-1 and V is TRBV9; D call uncertain. The CDR3 extends over 15 amino acids. Germline loops: CDR1 SGDLS, CDR2 YYNGEE. Trimming removed 3 bases from V and 0 bases from J, with 10 bases in between. This chain's CDR3 is CASSAAHGSYNEQFF. CDR3 coding DNA: TGTGCCAGCAGCGCGGCCCACGGCTCCTACAATGAGCAGTTCTTC.

The chain is built from TRBV4-1 and TRBJ2-7; 9 bases agree with TRBD2. Germline V lookup: CDR1 MGHRA, CDR2 YSYEKL. V lost 0 bases to trimming and J lost 2 bases; unmatched junction nucleotides: 11. The length of the CDR3 is 18 residues. CDR3 nucleotide sequence: TGCGCCAGCAGCCAAGATCGGATAGCGGGAGCCCCTCCCTACGAGCAGTACTTC. Protein sequence: CASSQDRIAGAPPYEQYF.

The chain carries TRBV29-1 and TRBJ1-2; TRBD1 agrees at 8 bases. The CDR3 is 13 amino acids. CDR1 is SQVTM, CDR2 ANQGSEA, per germline. V shed 7 bases and J 4 bases; nucleotides not matched to a gene: 8. CDR3 sequence: CSDDGTGIYGYTF. Written as DNA, the CDR3 is TGCAGCGATGACGGGACAGGAATCTATGGCTACACCTTC.

This chain links TRBV7-9 with TRBJ2-7, with 7 bases lining up with TRBD1. The V and J ends lost 5 bases and 3 bases, in that order; junction bases with no gene match: 10. The CDR3 loop spans 15 amino acids. Germline CDR1 is SEHNR and CDR2 is FQNEAQ (reference sequence). CDR3 protein: CASSPRTGGDYEQYF. CDR3 coding DNA: TGTGCCAGCAGCCCTCGGACAGGTGGAGACTACGAGCAGTACTTC.

Regarding this clone: The sample holds other DNA sequences that translate to the same CDR3. This rearrangement joins TRBV27 to TRBJ1-4; TRBD1 matches 9 bases. Germline V gene lookup returns CDR1 MNHEY and CDR2 SMNVEV (reference sequence). The CDR3 length is 14 residues. V gave up 2 bases and J gave up 7 bases; unmatched junction bases: 2. DNA for the CDR3: TGTGCCAGCAGTTTACTGGACAGGGGTGAAAAACTGTTTTTT. This codes for CASSLLDRGEKLFF. The complete variable domain, with remaining parts taken from reference TRBV27 and TRBJ1-4, reads EAQVTQNPRYLITVTGKKLTVTCSQNMNHEYMSWYRQDPGLGLRQIYYSMNVEVTDKGDVPEGYKVSRKEKRNFPLILESPSPNQTSLYFCASSLLDRGEKLFFGSGTQLSVL.

V is TRBV27 and J is TRBJ2-1, with 14 bases that match TRBD2. Per germline, CDR1 MNHEY and CDR2 SMNVEV (reference sequence). The CDR3 is 17 amino acids. V was clipped by 5 bases and J by 10 bases; unmatched bases: 13. DNA for the CDR3: TGTGCCAGCAGTACTGGGACTAGCGGGAGAGTATTAGGGGAGCAGTTCTTC. It yields the protein CASSTGTSGRVLGEQFF.

The chain employs TRBV6-4 and TRBJ1-1, with D perhaps TRBD1 (5 bases). Germline V gives CDR1 MRHNA, CDR2 SNTAGT. Trimming cost V 0 bases and J 5 bases, with 7 bases left between them. This CDR3 is 13 amino acids long. In nucleotides, the CDR3 is TGTGCCAGCAGTGACTCTGGGGGGACTGAAGCTTTCTTT. This gives the protein CASSDSGGTEAFF.

The rearrangement uses TRBV19 and TRBJ2-6, with D perhaps assigned TRBD1 or TRBD2 (5 bases each). The CDR3 sequence is 14 residues long. V was cut by 10 bases and J by 4 bases, with 14 bases left in between. Germline lookup yields CDR1 LNHDA and CDR2 SQIVND (reference sequence). CDR3 DNA: TGTGCCACCGGGACGGCTATGGGGGCCAACGTCCTGACTTTC. Amino acids: CATGTAMGANVLTF.

The chain links TRBV5-1 to TRBJ1-1, with 7 bases identical to TRBD1. The CDR3 has 16 amino acids. Germline CDR1 and CDR2: SGHRS and YFSETQ. V lost 3 bases, J lost 0 bases, and 8 bases stayed unmatched. The CDR3 sequence is CASSWTGTFMNTEAFF. CDR3 coding DNA: TGCGCCAGCAGCTGGACAGGAACCTTCATGAACACTGAAGCTTTCTTT.

The chain uses TRBV11-2 and TRBJ2-7; D remains ambiguous. Germline V gives CDR1 SGHAT, CDR2 FQNNGV. The CDR3 extends over 14 amino acids. The V and J ends lost 0 bases and 4 bases respectively, with 10 bases between them. CDR3 in amino acids: CASSLDSGGYEQYF. In DNA, the CDR3 is TGTGCCAGCAGCTTAGATAGTGGCGGTTACGAGCAGTACTTC.

This clone was recorded only once. The same CDR3 arises from other DNA sequences in this sample as well. The chain uses TRBV9 and TRBJ2-3; 8 nucleotides agree with TRBD1. The germline gives CDR1 SGDLS, CDR2 YYNGEE. The trim removed 0 bases at V and 3 bases at J, leaving 3 bases unmatched. This CDR3 spans 15 amino acids. The DNA for the CDR3 is TGTGCCAGCAGCGTAGGACAGGGGAGAACAGATACGCAGTATTTT. It yields the protein CASSVGQGRTDTQYF.

This clone has only a few counts. The V gene is TRBV7-9, the J gene TRBJ1-1; 7 bases agree with TRBD1. J gave up 11 bases and V 4 bases, and 7 bases lay outside the gene matches. Per germline, CDR1 SEHNR and CDR2 FQNEAQ (reference sequence). The CDR3 is 12 amino acids. CDR3 sequence reads: CASSYGTDGAFF. CDR3 bases: TGTGCCAGCAGCTACGGGACAGACGGGGCTTTCTTT.

The chain has TRBV6-6 and TRBJ1-1; D is undetermined. This CDR3 is built from 15 residues. V was clipped by 8 bases and J by 4 bases, with 20 bases between them. The germline V gene has CDR1 MNHNY and CDR2 SVGAGI (reference sequence). CDR3 nucleotides: TGTGCCAGCGAAACCCCCGGAGGGATAGCCACTGAAGCTTTCTTT. Translating gives CASETPGGIATEAFF.